Here is one T cell receptor beta chain with its context. These data belong to a study of PD-L1 blockade in urothelial cancer. Time point defined: pretreatment peripheral blood. This CDR3 has 11 amino acids. Deletions cut 4 bases from V and 7 bases from J, with 8 bases between. Germline V CDR1 and CDR2: SGHTA, FQGNSA. Only in-frame clones appear in the TCRdb table, and some are missing; sequencing was by immunoSEQ multiplex PCR. The sample holds 130,000 or so clones, approximately 88% seen once. The chain recombines TRBV7-2 with TRBJ2-7; D is undetermined. The source material was PBMCs, sampled around atezolizumab (anti-PD-L1) treatment. This clonotype was sampled from a man aged 45-60 years with urothelial cancer. The CDR3 protein is CASSSLGEQYF. For the CDR3, the DNA is TGTGCCAGCAGCTCGCTCGGGGAGCAGTACTTC.